These T cell receptor beta chains were read from a single sample in a study of T cells in tuberculosis. Sequenced by immunoSEQ multiplex PCR; TCRdb stores in-frame clones only, minus some. The sample has tens of thousands of clones, 92% seen once. The sample here was PBMCs, taken at tuberculosis diagnosis. These receptors were obtained from an adult with tuberculosis. Each CDR3 is given with its conserved first and last residue. D genes are given only for firm matches. Not every row has a clone size; where given, it reads once, few, many or a size class.

clone_size cdr3_length d_call j_call v_call cdr3_aa cdr3_nt
few 14 - TRBJ1-2 TRBV4-2 CASSRRGTGYGYTF TGTGCCAGCAGCCGACGGGGGACGGGATATGGCTACACCTTC
- 19 TRBD2 TRBJ2-3 TRBV12-5 CASGLATRDYLHLTDTQYF TGTGCTAGTGGTTTGGCGACTAGGGACTACCTGCACCTCACAGATACGCAGTATTTT
- 16 TRBD1 TRBJ2-3 TRBV5-1 CASSFYRGHETDTQYF TGCGCCAGCAGCTTCTACAGGGGGCATGAGACAGATACGCAGTATTTT
- 19 TRBD1 TRBJ2-6 TRBV4-1 CASSHSVGQDSSGANVLTF TGCGCCAGCAGCCACTCAGTGGGACAGGATAGCTCTGGGGCCAACGTCCTGACTTTC
- 16 TRBD2 TRBJ2-3 TRBV27 CASSLIRGGREDTQYF TGTGCCAGCAGTTTGATTCGGGGGGGTCGGGAAGATACGCAGTATTTT
once 10 - TRBJ2-3 TRBV2 CASGANTQYF TGTGCCAGCGGGGCAAATACGCAGTATTTT
- 14 - TRBJ1-2 TRBV5-1 CASSSPPGHYGYTF TGCGCCAGCAGCTCCCCACCGGGACATTATGGCTACACCTTC
- 16 - TRBJ1-1 TRBV6-5 CASSYLATTANTEAFF TGTGCCAGCAGTTACCTGGCGACAACTGCGAACACTGAAGCTTTCTTT
few 12 - TRBJ1-1 TRBV7-8 CASSWRGAEAFF TGTGCCAGCAGCTGGCGGGGCGCTGAAGCTTTCTTT
- 12 - TRBJ1-1 TRBV12-5 CASGLKGVGAFF TGTGCTAGTGGTTTGAAGGGGGTGGGAGCTTTCTTT